This T cell receptor beta chain was retrieved from a study of PD-L1 blockade in urothelial cancer. The study, taken as a whole, reports: Tumor-linked clones in blood grew more by 3 weeks in durable-benefit patients.

Time point reported: peripheral blood 6 weeks after treatment start. Each patient presented with locally advanced or metastatic urothelial carcinoma. Spiking each PCR with synthetic TCR analog templates was performed. TCRdb's table, derived via immunoSEQ multiplex PCR, lists solely in-frame clones and lacks some. The table includes approximately 40,000 clones, around nine tenths detected once. For this clone: The antigen is unknown.

CDR3 length: 16 amino acids. V lost 2 bases to trimming and J lost 0 bases; unmatched junction nucleotides: 2. CDR1 is SEHNR, CDR2 FQNEAQ, per germline (reference sequence). The input for sequencing was PBMCs, taken around atezolizumab (anti-PD-L1) treatment. The chain recombines TRBV7-9 with TRBJ2-1; 9 nucleotides line up with TRBD2. The receptor's source is a man aged 55 to 70 with urothelial cancer. CDR3 coding DNA: TGTGCCAGCAGCTTAAGCGGGAGGAGCTCCTACAATGAGCAGTTCTTC. It encodes CASSLSGRSSYNEQFF.